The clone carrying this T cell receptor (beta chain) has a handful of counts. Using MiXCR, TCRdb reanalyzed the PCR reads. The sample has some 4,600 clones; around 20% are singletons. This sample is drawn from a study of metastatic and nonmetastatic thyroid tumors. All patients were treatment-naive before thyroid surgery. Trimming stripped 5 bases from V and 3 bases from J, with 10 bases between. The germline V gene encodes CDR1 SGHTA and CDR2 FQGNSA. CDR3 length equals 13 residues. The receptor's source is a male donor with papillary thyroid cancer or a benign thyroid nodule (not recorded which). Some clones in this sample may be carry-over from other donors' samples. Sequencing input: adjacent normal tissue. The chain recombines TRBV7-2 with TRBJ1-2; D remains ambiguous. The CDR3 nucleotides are TGTGCCAGCAGCCCATCCCTGGACTATGGCTACACCTTC. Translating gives CASSPSLDYGYTF. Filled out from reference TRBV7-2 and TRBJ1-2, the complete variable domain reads GAGVSQSPSNKVTEKGKDVELRCDPISGHTALYWYRQSLGQGLEFLIYFQGNSAPDKSGLPSDRFSAERTGGSVSTLTIQRTQQEDSAVYLCASSPSLDYGYTFGSGTRLTVV.